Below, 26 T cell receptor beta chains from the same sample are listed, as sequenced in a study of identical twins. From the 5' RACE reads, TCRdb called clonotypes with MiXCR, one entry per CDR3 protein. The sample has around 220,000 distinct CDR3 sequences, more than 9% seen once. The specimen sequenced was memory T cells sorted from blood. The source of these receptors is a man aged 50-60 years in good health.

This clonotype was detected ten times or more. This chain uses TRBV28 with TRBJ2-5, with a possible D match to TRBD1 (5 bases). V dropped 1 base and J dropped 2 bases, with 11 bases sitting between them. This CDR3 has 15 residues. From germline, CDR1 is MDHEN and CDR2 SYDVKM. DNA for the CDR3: TGTGCCAGCAGTTTATTGGACATATTACAAGAGACCCAGTACTTC. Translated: CASSLLDILQETQYF.

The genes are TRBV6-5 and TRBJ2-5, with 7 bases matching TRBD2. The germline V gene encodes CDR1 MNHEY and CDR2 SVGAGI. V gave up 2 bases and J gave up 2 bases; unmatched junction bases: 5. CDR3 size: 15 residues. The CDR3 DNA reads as TGTGCCAGCAGTTACCTCGGGACTATACAAGAGACCCAGTACTTC. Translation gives CASSYLGTIQETQYF.

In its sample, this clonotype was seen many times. The CDR3 is CASSQMGALQGNGYTF. CDR3 in DNA: TGTGCCAGCAGCCAGATGGGCGCCCTACAGGGAAATGGCTACACCTTC. This chain uses TRBV12-3 or TRBV12-4 with TRBJ1-2, with D possibly matching TRBD1 (6 bases). CDR3 length: 16 amino acids. V was trimmed by 6 bases and J by 6 bases, leaving 23 bases between them.

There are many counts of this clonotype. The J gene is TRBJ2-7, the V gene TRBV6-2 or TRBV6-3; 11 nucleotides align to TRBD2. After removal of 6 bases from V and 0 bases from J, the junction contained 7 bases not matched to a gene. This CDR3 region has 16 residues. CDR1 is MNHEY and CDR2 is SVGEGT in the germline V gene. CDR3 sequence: CASRRPTSGVSYEQYF. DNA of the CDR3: TGTGCCAGCAGAAGACCGACTAGCGGGGTCTCCTACGAGCAGTACTTC.

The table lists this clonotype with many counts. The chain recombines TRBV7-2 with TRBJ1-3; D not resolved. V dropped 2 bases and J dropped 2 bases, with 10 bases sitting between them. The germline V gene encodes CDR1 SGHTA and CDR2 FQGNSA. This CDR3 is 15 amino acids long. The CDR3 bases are TGTGCCAGCAGCTTAAGTGGCCAGGCTGGAAACACCATATATTTT. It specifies CASSLSGQAGNTIYF.

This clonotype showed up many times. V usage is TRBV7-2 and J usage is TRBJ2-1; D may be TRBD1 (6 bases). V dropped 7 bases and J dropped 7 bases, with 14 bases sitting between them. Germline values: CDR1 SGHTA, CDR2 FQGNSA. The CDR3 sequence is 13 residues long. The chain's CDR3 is CASKPRGGNEQFF. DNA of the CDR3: TGTGCCAGCAAGCCCAGGGGCGGAAATGAGCAGTTCTTC.

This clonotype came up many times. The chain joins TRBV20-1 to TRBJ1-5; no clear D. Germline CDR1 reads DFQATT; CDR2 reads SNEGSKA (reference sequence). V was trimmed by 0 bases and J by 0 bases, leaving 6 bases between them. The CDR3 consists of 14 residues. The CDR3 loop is CSARDDLSNQPQHF. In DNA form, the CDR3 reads TGCAGTGCTAGAGATGATCTTAGCAATCAGCCCCAGCATTTT.

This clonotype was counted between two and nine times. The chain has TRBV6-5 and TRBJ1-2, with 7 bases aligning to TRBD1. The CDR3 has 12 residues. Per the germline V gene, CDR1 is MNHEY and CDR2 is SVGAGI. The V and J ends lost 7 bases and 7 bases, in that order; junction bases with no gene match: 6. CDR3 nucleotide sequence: TGTGCCAGCATGCTGCAGGGGGGTGGCTACACCTTC. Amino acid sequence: CASMLQGGGYTF.

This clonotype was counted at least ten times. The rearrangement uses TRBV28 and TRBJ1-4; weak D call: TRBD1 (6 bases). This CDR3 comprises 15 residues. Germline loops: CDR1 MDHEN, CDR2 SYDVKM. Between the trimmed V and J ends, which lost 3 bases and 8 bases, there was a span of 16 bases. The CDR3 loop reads CASSFEDRVMEKLFF. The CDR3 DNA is TGTGCCAGCAGTTTCGAGGACAGAGTTATGGAAAAACTGTTTTTT.

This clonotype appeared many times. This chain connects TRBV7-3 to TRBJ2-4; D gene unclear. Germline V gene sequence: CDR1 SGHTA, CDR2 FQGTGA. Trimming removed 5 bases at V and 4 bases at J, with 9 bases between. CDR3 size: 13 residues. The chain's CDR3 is CASSLDFKNIQYF. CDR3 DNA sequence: TGTGCCAGCAGCCTCGACTTTAAAAACATTCAGTACTTC.

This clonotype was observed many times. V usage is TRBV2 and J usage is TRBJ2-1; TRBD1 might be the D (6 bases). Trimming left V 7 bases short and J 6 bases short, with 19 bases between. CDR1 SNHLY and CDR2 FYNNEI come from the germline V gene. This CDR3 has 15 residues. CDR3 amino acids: CASNGGRGLFNEQFF. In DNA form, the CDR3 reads TGTGCCAGCAATGGGGGCCGGGGCTTGTTCAATGAGCAGTTCTTC.

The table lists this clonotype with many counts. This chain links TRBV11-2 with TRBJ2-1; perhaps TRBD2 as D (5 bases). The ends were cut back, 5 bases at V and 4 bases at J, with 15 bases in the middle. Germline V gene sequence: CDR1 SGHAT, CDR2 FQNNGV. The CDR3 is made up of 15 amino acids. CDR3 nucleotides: TGTGCCAGCAGCCCCGGGATCGGCGGATACAATGAGCAGTTCTTC. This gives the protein CASSPGIGGYNEQFF. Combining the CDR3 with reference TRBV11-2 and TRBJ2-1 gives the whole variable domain EAGVAQSPRYKIIEKRQSVAFWCNPISGHATLYWYQQILGQGPKLLIQFQNNGVVDDSQLPKDRFSAERLKGVDSTLKIQPAKLEDSAVYLCASSPGIGGYNEQFFGPGTRLTVL.

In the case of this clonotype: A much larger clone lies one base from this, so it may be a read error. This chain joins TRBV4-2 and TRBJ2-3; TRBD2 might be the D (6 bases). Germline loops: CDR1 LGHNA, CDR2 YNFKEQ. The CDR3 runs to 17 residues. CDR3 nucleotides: TGTGCCAGCAGCCAAGCTCCGAGGCTAGCGAGCACATATACGCAGTATTTT. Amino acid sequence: CASSQAPRLASTYTQYF.

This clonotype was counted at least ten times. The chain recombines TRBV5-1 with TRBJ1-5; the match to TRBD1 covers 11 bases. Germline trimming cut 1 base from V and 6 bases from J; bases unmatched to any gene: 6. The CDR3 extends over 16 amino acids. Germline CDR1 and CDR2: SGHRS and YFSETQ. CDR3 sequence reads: CASSLTPGQGGQPQHF. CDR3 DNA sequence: TGCGCCAGCAGCTTGACACCGGGACAGGGGGGTCAGCCCCAGCATTTT.

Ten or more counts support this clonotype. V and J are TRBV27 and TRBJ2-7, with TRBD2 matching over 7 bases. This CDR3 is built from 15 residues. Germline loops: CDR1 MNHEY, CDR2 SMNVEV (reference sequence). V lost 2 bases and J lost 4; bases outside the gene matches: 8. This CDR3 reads CASSLGVSGYYEQYF. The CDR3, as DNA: TGTGCCAGCAGTTTAGGGGTTAGCGGGTATTACGAGCAGTACTTC.

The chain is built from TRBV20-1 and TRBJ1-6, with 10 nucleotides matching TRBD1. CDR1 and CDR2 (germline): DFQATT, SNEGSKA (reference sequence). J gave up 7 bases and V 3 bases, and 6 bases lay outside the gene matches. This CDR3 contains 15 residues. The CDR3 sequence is CSASLGQGVNSPLHF. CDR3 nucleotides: TGCAGTGCTAGCCTCGGACAGGGGGTAAATTCACCCCTCCACTTT.

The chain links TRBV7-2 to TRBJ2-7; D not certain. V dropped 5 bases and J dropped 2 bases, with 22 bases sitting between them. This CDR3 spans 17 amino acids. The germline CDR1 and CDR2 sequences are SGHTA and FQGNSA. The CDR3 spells CASSLALGPMGTYEQYF. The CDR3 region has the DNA TGTGCCAGCAGCCTGGCTCTCGGACCTATGGGGACCTACGAGCAGTACTTC.

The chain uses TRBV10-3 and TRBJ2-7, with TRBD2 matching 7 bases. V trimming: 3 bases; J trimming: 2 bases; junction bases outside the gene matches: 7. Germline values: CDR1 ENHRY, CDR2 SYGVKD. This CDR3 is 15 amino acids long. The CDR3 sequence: CAISDPSGTTYEQYF. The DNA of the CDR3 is TGTGCCATCAGTGATCCTAGCGGAACTACCTACGAGCAGTACTTC.

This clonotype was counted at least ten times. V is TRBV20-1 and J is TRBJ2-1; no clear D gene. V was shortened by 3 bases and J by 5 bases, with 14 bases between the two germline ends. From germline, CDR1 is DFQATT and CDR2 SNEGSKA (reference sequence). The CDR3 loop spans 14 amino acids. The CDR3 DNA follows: TGCAGTGCTAGCCGATTTTCGGGCCACAATGAGCAGTTCTTC. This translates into CSASRFSGHNEQFF.

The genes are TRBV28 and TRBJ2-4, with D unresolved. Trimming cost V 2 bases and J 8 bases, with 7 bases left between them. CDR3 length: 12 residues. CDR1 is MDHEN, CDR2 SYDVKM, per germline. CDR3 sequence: CASSLRTDIQYF. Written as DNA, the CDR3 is TGTGCCAGCAGTTTAAGGACCGACATTCAGTACTTC.

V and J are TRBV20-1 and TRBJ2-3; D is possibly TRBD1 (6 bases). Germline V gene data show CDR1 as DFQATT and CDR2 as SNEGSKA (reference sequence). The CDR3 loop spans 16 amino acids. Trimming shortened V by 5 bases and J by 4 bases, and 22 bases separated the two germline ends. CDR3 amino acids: CSASNPTGGPADTQYF. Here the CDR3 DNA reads TGCAGTGCTTCTAACCCGACAGGCGGCCCAGCAGATACGCAGTATTTT.

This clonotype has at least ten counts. In DNA form, the CDR3 reads TGCGCCAGCTGCGAGCCAGGGGGCAAGCAGACCCAGTACTTC. It encodes CASCEPGGKQTQYF. V is TRBV5-1 and J is TRBJ2-5, with 8 nucleotides matching TRBD1. With 7 bases clipped from V and 6 bases from J, the junction kept 11 bases outside the gene matches. This CDR3 spans 14 amino acids. Germline V gene data show CDR1 as SGHRS and CDR2 as YFSETQ.

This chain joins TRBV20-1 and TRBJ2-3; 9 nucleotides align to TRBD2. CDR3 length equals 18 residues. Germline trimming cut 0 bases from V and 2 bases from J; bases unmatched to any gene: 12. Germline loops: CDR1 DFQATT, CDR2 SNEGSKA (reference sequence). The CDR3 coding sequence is TGCAGTGCTAGAGAAGGGCGGGGGGGCCTTCTCTCCACAGATACGCAGTATTTT. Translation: CSAREGRGGLLSTDTQYF.

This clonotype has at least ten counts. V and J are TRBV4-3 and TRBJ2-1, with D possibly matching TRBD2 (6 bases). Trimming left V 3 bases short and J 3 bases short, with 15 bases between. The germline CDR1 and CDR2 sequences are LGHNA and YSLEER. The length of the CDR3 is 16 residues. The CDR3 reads CASSQGTAGIYNEQFF. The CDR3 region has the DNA TGCGCCAGCAGCCAGGGAACGGCGGGAATCTACAATGAGCAGTTCTTC.

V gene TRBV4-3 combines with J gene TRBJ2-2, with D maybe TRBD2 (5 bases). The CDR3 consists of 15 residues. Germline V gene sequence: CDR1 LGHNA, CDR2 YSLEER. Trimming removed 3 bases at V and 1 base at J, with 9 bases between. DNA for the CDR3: TGCGCCAGCAGCCAGGATGAGGGGAACACCGGGGAGCTGTTTTTT. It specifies CASSQDEGNTGELFF.

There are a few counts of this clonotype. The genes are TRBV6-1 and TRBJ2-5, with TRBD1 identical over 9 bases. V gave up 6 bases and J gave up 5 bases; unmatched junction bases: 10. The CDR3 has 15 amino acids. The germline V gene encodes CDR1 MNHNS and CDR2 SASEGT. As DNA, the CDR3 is TGTGCCAGCAGCCTGGACAGGGGTTATGTGGAGACCCAGTACTTC. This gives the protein CASSLDRGYVETQYF.